In its sample, the clone carrying this T cell receptor (beta chain) was seen many times. Its antigen is currently unknown. The sample belongs to a study of T cells after yellow fever vaccination. Study-wide points: Booster sampling recovered most clones from primary vaccination (nearly 98% CD4, roughly 86% CD8). Researchers cautioned that FACS-sorted repertoires could harbor abundant clonotypes contaminating from the bulk population.

The study made its TCR cDNA through 5'RACE template switching. That step introduced a universal primer site along with UMIs. MiXCR was run by TCRdb on the 5' RACE reads, yielding one entry per CDR3 protein. The table lists just under 600,000 distinct CDR3 sequences, about 14% of them singletons. V lost 3 bases, J lost 5 bases, and 20 bases lay in between. The CDR3 contains 16 residues. Germline assignment: CDR1 SGHRS and CDR2 YFSETQ. This TCR was recovered from a man aged 30-40 years who received the YFV17D yellow fever vaccine. This specimen consisted of PBMCs, obtained on the day of the yellow fever booster vaccination. The V gene is TRBV5-1, the J gene TRBJ2-5; tentatively, D is TRBD2 (7 bases). Here the CDR3 reads CASSWGRDSGFETQYF. Written as DNA, the CDR3 is TGCGCCAGCAGCTGGGGGCGTGATAGCGGGTTCGAGACCCAGTACTTC. Based on the CDR3 plus reference TRBV5-1 and TRBJ2-5, the full variable domain is KAGVTQTPRYLIKTRGQQVTLSCSPISGHRSVSWYQQTPGQGLQFLFEYFSETQRNKGNFPGRFSGRQFSNSRSEMNVSTLELGDSALYLCASSWGRDSGFETQYFGPGTRLLVL.